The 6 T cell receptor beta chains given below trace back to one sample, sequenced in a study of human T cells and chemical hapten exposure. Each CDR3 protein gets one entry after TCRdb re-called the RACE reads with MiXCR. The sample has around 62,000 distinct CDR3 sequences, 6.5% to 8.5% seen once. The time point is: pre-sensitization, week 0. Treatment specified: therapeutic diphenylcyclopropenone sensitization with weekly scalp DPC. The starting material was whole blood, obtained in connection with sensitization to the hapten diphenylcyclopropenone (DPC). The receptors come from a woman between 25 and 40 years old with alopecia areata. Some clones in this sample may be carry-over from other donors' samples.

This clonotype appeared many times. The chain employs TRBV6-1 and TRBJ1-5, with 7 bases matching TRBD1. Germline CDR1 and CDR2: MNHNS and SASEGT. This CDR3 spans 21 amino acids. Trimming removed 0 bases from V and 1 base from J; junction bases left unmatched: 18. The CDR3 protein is CASSEAIPGQGDRRSNQPQHF. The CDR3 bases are TGTGCCAGCAGTGAAGCCATTCCGGGGCAGGGGGACCGCCGGAGCAATCAGCCCCAGCATTTT.

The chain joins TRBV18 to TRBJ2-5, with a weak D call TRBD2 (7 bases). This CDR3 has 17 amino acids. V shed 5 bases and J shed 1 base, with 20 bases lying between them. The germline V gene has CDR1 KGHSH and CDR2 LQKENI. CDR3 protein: CASSSSLGGPFQETQYF. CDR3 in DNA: TGTGCCAGCTCATCATCGTTGGGGGGGCCTTTCCAAGAGACCCAGTACTTC. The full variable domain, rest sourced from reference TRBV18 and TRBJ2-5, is NAGVMQNPRHLVRRRGQEARLRCSPMKGHSHVYWYRQLPEEGLKFMVYLQKENIIDESGMPKERFSAEFPKEGPSILRIQQVVRGDSAAYFCASSSSLGGPFQETQYFGPGTRLLVL.

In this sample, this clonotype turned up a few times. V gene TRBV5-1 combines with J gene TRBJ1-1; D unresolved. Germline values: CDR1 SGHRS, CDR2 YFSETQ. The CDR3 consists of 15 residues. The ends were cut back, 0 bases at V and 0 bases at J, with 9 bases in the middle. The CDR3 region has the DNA TGCGCCAGCAGCTTGGCCGGCAGATTGAACACTGAAGCTTTCTTT. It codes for CASSLAGRLNTEAFF.

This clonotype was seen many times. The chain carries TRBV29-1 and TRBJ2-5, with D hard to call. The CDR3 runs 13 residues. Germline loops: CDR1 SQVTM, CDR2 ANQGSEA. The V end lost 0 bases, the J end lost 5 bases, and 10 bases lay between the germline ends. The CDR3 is CSVEEDSRETQYF. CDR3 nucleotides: TGCAGCGTTGAAGAAGACTCGCGGGAGACCCAGTACTTC.

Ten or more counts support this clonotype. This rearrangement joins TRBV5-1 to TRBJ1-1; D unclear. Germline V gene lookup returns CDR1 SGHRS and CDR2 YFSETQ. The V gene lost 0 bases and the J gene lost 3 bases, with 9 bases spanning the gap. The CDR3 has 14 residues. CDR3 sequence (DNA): TGCGCCAGCAGCTTGGAGGGCCGCGACACTGAAGCTTTCTTT. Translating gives CASSLEGRDTEAFF. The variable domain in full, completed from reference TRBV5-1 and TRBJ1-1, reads KAGVTQTPRYLIKTRGQQVTLSCSPISGHRSVSWYQQTPGQGLQFLFEYFSETQRNKGNFPGRFSGRQFSNSRSEMNVSTLELGDSALYLCASSLEGRDTEAFFGQGTRLTVV.

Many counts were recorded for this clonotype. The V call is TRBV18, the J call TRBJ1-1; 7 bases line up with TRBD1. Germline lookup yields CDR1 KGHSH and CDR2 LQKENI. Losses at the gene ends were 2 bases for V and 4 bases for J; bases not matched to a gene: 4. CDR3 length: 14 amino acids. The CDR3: CASSPDRVGTEAFF. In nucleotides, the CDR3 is TGTGCCAGCTCACCAGACAGGGTCGGCACTGAAGCTTTCTTT.